These 6 T cell receptor beta chains share one sample of origin, sequenced in a study of T cells in Graves' hyperthyroidism and ophthalmopathy. Amplified TCR beta CDR3 regions came from RNA transcripts. First-round RT-PCR of the TCR CDR3 relied on the HTBI primer set. Each CDR3 protein gets one entry after TCRdb re-called the multiplex PCR reads with MiXCR. The sample lists 600,000 to 700,000 distinct CDR3 sequences, under 15% occurring once. The source material was blood. Source of these receptors: a woman aged 40 to 49 with Graves' ophthalmopathy.

Ten or more counts support this clonotype. The chain uses TRBV9 and TRBJ2-5; 7 bases are shared with TRBD2. This CDR3 comprises 14 residues. With 3 bases clipped from V and 4 bases from J, the junction kept 6 bases outside the gene matches. Germline V gene lookup returns CDR1 SGDLS and CDR2 YYNGEE. Here the CDR3 reads CASSAGGGGETQYF. CDR3 DNA: TGTGCCAGCAGCGCGGGAGGAGGAGGAGAGACCCAGTACTTC.

The chain uses TRBV20-1 and TRBJ2-3; a weak D match, TRBD2 (6 bases). CDR1 DFQATT and CDR2 SNEGSKA come from the germline V gene (reference sequence). The CDR3 has 15 residues. V lost 3 bases, J lost 3 bases, and 16 bases lay in between. The CDR3 reads CSASISGDLTDTQYF. For the CDR3, the DNA is TGCAGTGCTAGTATCTCGGGAGATCTTACAGATACGCAGTATTTT.

This clonotype was counted ten times or more. This chain joins TRBV20-1 and TRBJ1-2; possible D gene TRBD1, 6 bases. V dropped 3 bases and J dropped 3 bases, with 14 bases sitting between them. Germline V gives CDR1 DFQATT, CDR2 SNEGSKA (reference sequence). The CDR3 loop spans 14 amino acids. The CDR3: CSASTRGVDYGYTF. The CDR3 DNA follows: TGCAGTGCTAGTACCAGGGGCGTTGACTATGGCTACACCTTC.

The chain joins TRBV7-3 to TRBJ1-1; 9 bases are a match to TRBD1. From germline, CDR1 is SGHTA and CDR2 FQGTGA. CDR3 length: 11 residues. The CDR3 loop reads CWDRVDTEAFF. The DNA for the CDR3 is TGTTGGGACAGGGTTGACACTGAAGCTTTCTTT.

Many counts were recorded for this clonotype. The V gene is TRBV12-3 or TRBV12-4, the J gene TRBJ1-2, with D perhaps TRBD1 (5 bases). V was clipped by 5 bases and J by 2 bases, with 15 bases between them. CDR3 length: 15 amino acids. The CDR3 sequence is CASSPSGTENYGYTF. The CDR3 DNA is TGTGCCAGCAGTCCATCCGGGACCGAAAACTATGGCTACACCTTC.

This clonotype turned up a few times. Because it lacks the conserved phenylalanine or tryptophan at the end, this CDR3 is likely a read error. The chain carries TRBV18 and TRBJ1-5, with unresolved D. With 3 bases removed from V and 5 bases from J, the gap between germline ends came to 14 bases. The CDR3 has 15 residues. Germline V CDR1 and CDR2: KGHSH, LQKENI. CDR3 protein: CASSPIRGSHQPQHL. CDR3 coding DNA: TGTGCCAGCTCACCTATCCGTGGGTCCCATCAGCCCCAGCATCTT.